This entry features one T cell receptor (beta chain) sequence. Its antigen remains undetermined. Base qualities are not at hand, and no much larger clone is one base apart. This record belongs to a study of T cell responses to AZD1222 COVID-19 vaccine (dated by TCRdb to 2020 to 2023). Background on the whole study: AZD1222 recipients whose second dose came at about 4 weeks and those whose second dose came at about 12 weeks were combined into one group, since spike-specific TCR depth and breadth did not differ between the two schedules. Enrollment into the trials was organized by age into subgroups of 18-55, 56-69 and 70-plus years, and those subgroups contained roughly 150, 30 and 60 TCR-sequenced participants, respectively. TCR sequencing covered roughly 230 trial participants: 200 to 220 given two doses of AZD1222 and 26 given two doses of MenACWY control vaccine. What the study reported, not specific to this receptor: Vaccine-associated CD4 TCRs spanned the whole spike protein, with dominant responses in regions 160-218 and 743-854. Spike-specific TCR breadth and depth rose significantly after two AZD1222 doses compared with day 0 and with MenACWY recipients. Because no day 14 peak-response samples were available, repertoires were characterized only after the peak T cell response. Reportedly, close to half of the unique spike-specific TCRs recognized epitopes lying outside the regions that are mutated in the B.1.351 and B.1.1.7 variants. Participants were mostly white British and included more females than males, and it was suggested by the authors that clonal diversity may have been underestimated. The 56-69-year group was small, and its depth increase did not reach significance, likely because of low power. Conclusions about previously exposed vaccinees were limited because only six AZD1222 recipients were SARS-CoV-2 seropositive at baseline.

What this sample's time point label stands for: baseline before first vaccination. Vaccinee samples were obtained from the UK trials COV001 and COV002, which included a single-blind randomized controlled phase 2/3 trial of AZD1222 (ChAdOx1 nCoV-19) in healthy adults. For TCRbeta chain sequencing, PBMC samples from trial participants were taken at day 0 and at day 28 after the second dose. From the cysteine through the phenylalanine, the CDR3 covers 13 amino acids. Only CDR3 DNA remains: 39 bases, in frame from the first base. V is cut by 6 bases and J by 5 bases, and the space between the germline ends is 13 bases. CDR1 and CDR2 were assigned from the germline V gene as MGHDK and SYGVNS. The CDR3 regions of human TCRbeta chains were subjected to immunosequencing. In the paper's pipeline: Repertoire TCRs were matched against a reference library of SARS-CoV-2-specific TCRs generated with the MIRA antigen-specificity platform. Breadth meant the fraction of unique TCRs that were SARS-CoV-2-associated, whereas depth meant the fraction of total T cells that were SARS-CoV-2-associated. Using the MIRA data, each spike-specific TCR was mapped to the spike region that the TCR reacts to and placed in a CD4 or CD8 class. Log10-transformed breadth and depth values were compared by one-way ANOVA with Sidak's multiple comparisons tests. Not all clones reach the TCRdb copy of this immuneACCESS table, which keeps in-frame sequences only. Checked studies attribute under half of the gap to unresolved V genes and leave the rest unexplained. The DNA was the basis for D and trimming; V, J and clone size are from that table. The sample table holds about 140,000 clones, of which around nine tenths were seen once. The biggest ten clones account for under 2.5% of the sample.

The sample was peripheral blood, taken on day 0 of AZD1222 vaccination. The source is an adult in good health. This chain joins TRBV25-1 to TRBJ1-1; a tentative D match to TRBD1 spans 5 bases. This receptor carries the CDR3 CASRAGVGTEAFF. The nucleotide sequence reads as follows: TGTGCCAGCAGAGCGGGGGTAGGGACTGAAGCTTTCTTT.